What follows is one T cell receptor beta chain and its context. Its antigen is not known. CDR3 length equals 16 residues. V shed 4 bases and J 2 bases; nucleotides not matched to a gene: 7. The data are from a study of post-analysis software for immune sequencing data. Study at large: Relapsing-remitting, secondary progressive and progressive-relapsing forms made up the multiple sclerosis disease courses. Findings and caveats of the study: Five TRBV segments were more frequent in patients than controls; TRBV5-6, TRBV5-1 and TRBV20-1 belonged to this group. Patients with multiple sclerosis recorded significantly lower normalized Chao1 diversity than controls, the study found.

Sequencing libraries made from TCR beta cDNA carried unique molecular identifiers. TCRdb fed the PCR reads into MiXCR, producing one record per CDR3 protein. The table shows hundreds of thousands of distinct CDR3 sequences, with 30% occurring only once. Sequencing was done on a sample of blood. The sequence was obtained from a girl between 5 and 17 years old with multiple sclerosis. J is TRBJ1-5 and V is TRBV12-3 or TRBV12-4; 8 bases agree with TRBD1. For the CDR3, the DNA is TGTGCCAGCAGTTCAGACAGGGGTTGGGGCAATCAGCCCCAGCATTTT. Its protein product is CASSSDRGWGNQPQHF.